The clone carrying this TCR beta chain was seen ten or more times. What it binds is unknown. Total RNA amounts of at least 6 micrograms were extracted per sample. Between the trimmed V and J ends, which lost 0 bases and 5 bases, there was a span of 13 bases. This CDR3 comprises 15 residues. From germline, CDR1 is DFQATT and CDR2 SNEGSKA (reference sequence). The entry originates in a study of blood T cells in healthy people across ages. Study information: About one barcoded beta molecule was captured per two T cells (by template switching).

Study-level points and caveats: Roughly linear declines in TCR beta diversity per million T cells occurred with age.

Through a sample-barcoded 5' primer and a J-beta primer mix, a second PCR was run for roughly 7 to 11 cycles. Every cDNA molecule carried a tag from a template-switch adaptor bearing 12 random nucleotides. TCRdb re-called the 5' RACE reads through MiXCR, storing one row per CDR3 protein. The sample yields 1,300,000 or so distinct CDR3 sequences, around 59% seen once. The chain uses TRBV20-1 and TRBJ1-4; a weak D match, TRBD1 (6 bases). Sequencing used blood. This clonotype originated in a man aged 18 to 29 in good health. CDR3 nucleotide sequence: TGCAGTGCTAGAGACCAAAGACAGGACAATGAAAAACTGTTTTTT. It translates to CSARDQRQDNEKLFF.